The 23 T cell receptor beta chains presented below share a single source sample, sequenced in a study of human T cells and chemical hapten exposure. The time point was: patch test 1, 2 weeks after DPC sensitization. Specified treatment: therapeutic diphenylcyclopropenone sensitization with weekly scalp DPC. TCRdb recomputed calls from the RACE reads with MiXCR, one row per CDR3 protein. The data show 74,000 or so distinct CDR3 sequences, roughly 12% seen once. This sample comprised whole blood, obtained in connection with sensitization to the hapten diphenylcyclopropenone (DPC). The source of these receptors is a woman aged 55-70 years with alopecia areata. Some clones in this sample may be carry-over from other donors' samples.

The chain is built from TRBV30 and TRBJ2-5; D is unclear. Germline V lookup: CDR1 GTSNPN, CDR2 SVGIG (reference sequence). The V end lost 1 base, the J end lost 0 bases, and 6 bases lay between the germline ends. The CDR3 covers 13 residues. The CDR3, as DNA: TGTGCCTGGAGTGAGAGTAACCAAGAGACCCAGTACTTC. Translation: CAWSESNQETQYF.

This clonotype was observed at least ten times. The chain joins TRBV7-6 to TRBJ2-1; 8 nucleotides match TRBD1. Germline V gene sequence: CDR1 SGHVS, CDR2 FNYEAQ. The CDR3 spans 14 residues. Trimming at V came to 4 bases and at J to 6 bases, leaving 5 bases not matched to a gene. Written as DNA, the CDR3 is TGTGCCAGCAGCTCGTCTACAGGGGGCAATGAGCAGTTCTTC. Translating gives CASSSSTGGNEQFF.

In this sample, this clonotype turned up a few times. The chain has TRBV2 and TRBJ2-3; TRBD1 matches 11 bases. The junction had 4 bases not matched to a gene; V was cut back by 6 bases and J by 2 bases. The length of the CDR3 is 15 residues. CDR1 is SNHLY and CDR2 is FYNNEI in the germline V gene. As DNA, the CDR3 is TGTGCCAGCAGCGGACAGGGGGCTATCACAGATACGCAGTATTTT. This gives the protein CASSGQGAITDTQYF.

This clonotype was counted many times. The chain joins TRBV29-1 to TRBJ2-2; the D call may be TRBD1 or TRBD2 (7 bases each). Germline CDR1 and CDR2: SQVTM and ANQGSEA. This CDR3 is 15 amino acids long. Deletions cut 7 bases from V and 7 bases from J, with 22 bases between. CDR3 sequence: CSGRHTGEGGGELFF. For the CDR3, the DNA is TGCAGCGGGCGACATACAGGGGAGGGTGGCGGGGAGCTGTTTTTT.

The sample holds many counts of this clonotype. The chain links TRBV15 to TRBJ1-5, with 12 bases lining up with TRBD1. This CDR3 spans 17 amino acids. Germline V lookup: CDR1 LNHNV, CDR2 YYDKDF (reference sequence). J gave up 5 bases and V 5 bases, and 10 bases lay outside the gene matches. CDR3 in DNA: TGTGCCACCAGCCGAAACTGGGGACAGGGGGCATATCAGCCCCAGCATTTT. It is translated as CATSRNWGQGAYQPQHF.

The chain employs TRBV7-2 and TRBJ2-3, with TRBD2 matching 8 bases. CDR1 SGHTA and CDR2 FQGNSA come from the germline V gene. The CDR3 has 18 residues. Losses at the gene ends were 1 base for V and 4 bases for J; bases not matched to a gene: 13. The CDR3 loop is CASSLVVRASGLADTQYF. DNA for the CDR3: TGTGCCAGCAGCTTAGTTGTTCGGGCTAGCGGGTTAGCAGATACGCAGTATTTT.

This clonotype was seen many times. V and J are TRBV4-1 and TRBJ1-2; 7 bases agree with TRBD1. Germline V gene data show CDR1 as MGHRA and CDR2 as YSYEKL. The CDR3 runs 15 residues. V lost 0 bases and J lost 8; bases outside the gene matches: 9. The CDR3 bases are TGCGCCAGCAGCCAAGATAGCGCAGGGGGATTCGGCTACACCTTC. It encodes CASSQDSAGGFGYTF.

The V gene is TRBV10-3, the J gene TRBJ2-5; TRBD2 aligns across 8 bases. V lost 5 bases, J lost 3 bases, and 2 bases stayed unmatched. Germline V gene data show CDR1 as ENHRY and CDR2 as SYGVKD. The length of the CDR3 is 13 residues. The CDR3 sequence is CAISPGLEETQYF. As DNA, the CDR3 is TGTGCCATCAGTCCGGGACTAGAAGAGACCCAGTACTTC.

In regard to this clonotype: A read error may be the cause here, since a much bigger clone is one base away. The chain links TRBV7-8 to TRBJ2-3; D might be TRBD2 (7 bases). This CDR3 is built from 16 residues. Looked up from germline, CDR1 is SGHVS and CDR2 is FQNEAQ. The CDR3 DNA reads TGTGCCAGCAGCTTAGGTCGGGGGGCTAGCACAGATACGCTGTATTTT. It codes for CASSLGRGASTDTLYF.

In this sample, this clonotype turned up a few times. J is TRBJ2-3 and V is TRBV12-5, with D possibly TRBD2 on 5 matching bases. This CDR3 has 12 amino acids. V lost 8 bases to trimming and J lost 5 bases, with 11 bases between them. Germline V gene lookup returns CDR1 LGHNT and CDR2 FRNRAP. The DNA of the CDR3 is TGTGCTAGTTCTCGCGAGGGAGATACGCAGTATTTT. The encoded protein is CASSREGDTQYF.

This clonotype was observed a handful of times. This sequence joins TRBV12-3 or TRBV12-4 and TRBJ2-7; D is possibly TRBD1 (6 bases). The CDR3 consists of 15 residues. Trimming stripped 6 bases from V and 2 bases from J, with 17 bases between. This chain's CDR3 is CASSEALTGTYEQYF. The CDR3 DNA follows: TGTGCCAGCAGCGAGGCCCTGACAGGAACCTACGAGCAGTACTTC.

The chain couples TRBV11-2 to TRBJ2-5; 10 bases fit TRBD2. CDR1 and CDR2 from the germline V gene are SGHAT and FQNNGV. V trimming: 7 bases; J trimming: 5 bases; junction bases outside the gene matches: 13. The CDR3 consists of 16 residues. Written as DNA, the CDR3 is TGTGCCAGCAATCATTGGGGACTAGCGACGACGGAGACCCAGTACTTC. This codes for CASNHWGLATTETQYF.

The sample holds a few counts of this clonotype. The rearrangement links TRBV7-2 to TRBJ2-5, with D perhaps matching TRBD1 or TRBD2 (6 bases each). This CDR3 comprises 13 residues. Between the trimmed V and J ends, which lost 3 bases and 10 bases, there was a span of 15 bases. The germline gives CDR1 SGHTA, CDR2 FQGNSA. The CDR3 sequence: CASSLEGGRIQYF. In DNA form, the CDR3 reads TGTGCCAGCAGCTTGGAGGGGGGCCGGATCCAGTACTTC.

This clonotype has at least ten counts. For the CDR3, the DNA is TGCAGCGTCGGTCAAGAGACCCAGTACTTC. Protein: CSVGQETQYF. J is TRBJ2-5 and V is TRBV29-1, with D unresolved. CDR1 SQVTM and CDR2 ANQGSEA come from the germline V gene. Trimming stripped 6 bases from V and 2 bases from J, with 4 bases between. This CDR3 is 10 amino acids long.

The chain has TRBV3-1 and TRBJ2-3, with D tentatively TRBD2 (6 bases). V was trimmed by 1 base and J by 7 bases, leaving 12 bases between them. CDR1 and CDR2 from the germline V gene are LGHDT and YNNKEL (reference sequence). The CDR3 runs to 14 residues. CDR3 sequence: CASSQVVGGNTQYF. In DNA form, the CDR3 reads TGTGCCAGCAGCCAAGTCGTGGGCGGGAATACGCAGTATTTT.

This chain joins TRBV2 and TRBJ2-3, with a weak D call TRBD1 (5 bases). The germline V gene has CDR1 SNHLY and CDR2 FYNNEI. The CDR3 loop spans 13 amino acids. The V end lost 7 bases, the J end lost 0 bases, and 8 bases lay between the germline ends. CDR3 sequence reads: CASTQESTDTQYF. The DNA for the CDR3 is TGTGCCAGCACACAGGAAAGCACAGATACGCAGTATTTT.

The chain links TRBV5-4 to TRBJ2-3; D call uncertain. In germline, CDR1 is SGHNT, CDR2 YYREEE (reference sequence). This CDR3 has 14 amino acids. Trimming took off 1 base at V and 2 bases at J, with 8 bases between the two ends. The CDR3 DNA reads as TGTGCCAGCAGCTTGAGGCAGGACACAGATACGCAGTATTTT. Encoded protein: CASSLRQDTDTQYF.

This clonotype was observed a handful of times. The V call is TRBV27, the J call TRBJ1-1; a possible D gene is TRBD1 (6 bases). The CDR3 covers 13 residues. Per germline, CDR1 MNHEY and CDR2 SMNVEV (reference sequence). V was shortened by 2 bases and J by 8 bases, with 12 bases between the two germline ends. DNA for the CDR3: TGTGCCAGCAGTTTAAAGGCAGGGGCGGAAGCTTTCTTT. Translating it yields CASSLKAGAEAFF.

This clonotype was recorded a few times. This chain uses TRBV7-9 with TRBJ2-5; D may be TRBD1 (6 bases). Trimming stripped 2 bases from V and 2 bases from J, with 15 bases between. This CDR3 contains 16 residues. The germline V gene has CDR1 SEHNR and CDR2 FQNEAQ (reference sequence). The CDR3 DNA follows: TGTGCCAGCAGCTTAAGTACAGGGACGTGGCAAGAGACCCAGTACTTC. Translation: CASSLSTGTWQETQYF.

This clonotype showed up just a few times. V and J are TRBV2 and TRBJ2-3; D remains ambiguous. Trimming removed 4 bases at V and 5 bases at J, with 7 bases between. Germline assignment: CDR1 SNHLY and CDR2 FYNNEI. The CDR3 extends over 12 amino acids. CDR3 amino acids: CASSGLVDTQYF. The CDR3 nucleotides read TGTGCCAGCAGTGGTCTAGTAGATACGCAGTATTTT.

V and J are TRBV20-1 and TRBJ1-1; TRBD1 is a possible D gene (5 bases). V was pared by 1 base and J by 1 base, with 7 bases between. The CDR3 totals 13 residues. CDR1 is DFQATT, CDR2 SNEGSKA, per germline (reference sequence). For the CDR3, the DNA is TGCAGTGCTAGAGGAGGGGAGAACACTGAAGCTTTCTTT. Protein: CSARGGENTEAFF.

This clonotype was seen a few times. The CDR3 sequence: CASKPELWCSSAYEQYF. In DNA form, the CDR3 reads TGTGCCAGCAAACCCGAGCTTTGGTGCTCATCAGCCTACGAGCAGTACTTC. The chain carries TRBV7-9 and TRBJ2-7; D ambiguous. V lost 7 bases, J lost 2 bases, and 24 bases lay in between. Germline V gene data show CDR1 as SEHNR and CDR2 as FQNEAQ (reference sequence). This CDR3 spans 17 amino acids.

The table lists this clonotype with a few counts. The J gene is TRBJ2-7, the V gene TRBV4-1, with D perhaps given as TRBD1 or TRBD2 (5 bases each). Trimming cost V 0 bases and J 2 bases, with 11 bases left between them. Looked up from germline, CDR1 is MGHRA and CDR2 is YSYEKL. The length of the CDR3 is 15 residues. CDR3 DNA: TGCGCCAGCAGCCAAGACGGGGCAGCGACCTACGAGCAGTACTTC. Its translation: CASSQDGAATYEQYF.